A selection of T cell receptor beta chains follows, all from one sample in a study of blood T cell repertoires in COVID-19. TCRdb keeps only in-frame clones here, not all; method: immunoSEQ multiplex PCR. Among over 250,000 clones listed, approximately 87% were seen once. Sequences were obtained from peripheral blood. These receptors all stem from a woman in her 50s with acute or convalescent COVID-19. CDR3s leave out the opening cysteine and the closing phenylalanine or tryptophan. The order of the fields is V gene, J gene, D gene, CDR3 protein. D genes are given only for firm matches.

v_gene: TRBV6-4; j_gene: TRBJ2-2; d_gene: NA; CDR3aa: ASSAHTNTGELF
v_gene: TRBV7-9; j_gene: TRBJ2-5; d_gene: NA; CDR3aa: ASTFIETQY
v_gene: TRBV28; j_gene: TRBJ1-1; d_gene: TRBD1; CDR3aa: ASSQGQGTEAF
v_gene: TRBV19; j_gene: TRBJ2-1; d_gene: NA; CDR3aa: ASSTGQGGNEQF
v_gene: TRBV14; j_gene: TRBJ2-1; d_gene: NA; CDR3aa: ASSQDLRGEQF
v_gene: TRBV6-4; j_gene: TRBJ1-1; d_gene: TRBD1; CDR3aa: ASSDSSGGTEAF
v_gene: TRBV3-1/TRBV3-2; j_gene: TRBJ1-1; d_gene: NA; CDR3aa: ASSQGAYTEAF
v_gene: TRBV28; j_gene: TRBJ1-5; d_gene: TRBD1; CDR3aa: ASRLGGSSNQPQH
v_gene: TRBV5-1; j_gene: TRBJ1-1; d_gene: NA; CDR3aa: ASSSQNADTEAF
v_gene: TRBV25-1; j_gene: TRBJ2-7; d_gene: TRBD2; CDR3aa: ASSDPAGGTYEQY
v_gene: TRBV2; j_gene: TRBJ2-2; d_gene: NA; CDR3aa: ASRAGVRTGELF
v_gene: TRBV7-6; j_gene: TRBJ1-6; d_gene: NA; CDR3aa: ASSRRWLGSGAPLH
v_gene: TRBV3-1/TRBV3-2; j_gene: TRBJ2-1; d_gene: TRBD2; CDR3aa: ASSQWTSGVSEQF
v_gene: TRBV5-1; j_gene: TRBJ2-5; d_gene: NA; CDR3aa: ASSETRSGGETQY
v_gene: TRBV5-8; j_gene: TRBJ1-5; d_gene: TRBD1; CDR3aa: ASSLVSGGGQPQH
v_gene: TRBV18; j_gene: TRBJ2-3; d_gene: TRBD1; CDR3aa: ASSPFSGTGEGDTQY
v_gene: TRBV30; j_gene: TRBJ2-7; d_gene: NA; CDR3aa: AWKRTGGISGSSYEQY
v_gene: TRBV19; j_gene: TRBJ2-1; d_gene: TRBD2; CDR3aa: ASSTTSGSYNEQF
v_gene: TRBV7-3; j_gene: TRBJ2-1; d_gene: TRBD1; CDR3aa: ASSTQPGQTYNEQF
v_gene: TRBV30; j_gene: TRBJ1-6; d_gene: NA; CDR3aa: AWSYGIQGSSPLH
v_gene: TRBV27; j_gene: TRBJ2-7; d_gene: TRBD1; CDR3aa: ASRKGTATYEQY
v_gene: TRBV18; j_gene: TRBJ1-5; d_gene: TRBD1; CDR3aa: ASSPAAGGGNQPQH
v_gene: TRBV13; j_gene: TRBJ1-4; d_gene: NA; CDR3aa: ASSESRGTNEKLF
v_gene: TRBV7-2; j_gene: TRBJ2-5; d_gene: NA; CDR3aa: ASSSGGVETQY
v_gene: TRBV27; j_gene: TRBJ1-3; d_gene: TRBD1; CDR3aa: ASSLQGAGNTIY
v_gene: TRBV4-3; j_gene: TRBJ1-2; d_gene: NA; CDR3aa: ASSQEPGANYGYT
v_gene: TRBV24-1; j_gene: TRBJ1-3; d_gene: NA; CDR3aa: ATSGGPGDSGNTIY
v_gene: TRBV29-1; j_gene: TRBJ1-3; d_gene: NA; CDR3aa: SVGEGVGNTIY
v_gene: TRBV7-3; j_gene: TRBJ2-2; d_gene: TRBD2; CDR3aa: ASSSKGLADDTGELF
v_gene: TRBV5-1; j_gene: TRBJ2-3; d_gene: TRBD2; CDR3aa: ASSLSSGTDTQY
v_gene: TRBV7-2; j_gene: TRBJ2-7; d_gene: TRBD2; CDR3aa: ASSLGLAGTYEQY
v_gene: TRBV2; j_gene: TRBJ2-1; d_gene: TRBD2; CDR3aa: ASPGTTLNEQF
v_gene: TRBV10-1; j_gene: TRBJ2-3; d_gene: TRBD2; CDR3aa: ASTGTSVDTQY